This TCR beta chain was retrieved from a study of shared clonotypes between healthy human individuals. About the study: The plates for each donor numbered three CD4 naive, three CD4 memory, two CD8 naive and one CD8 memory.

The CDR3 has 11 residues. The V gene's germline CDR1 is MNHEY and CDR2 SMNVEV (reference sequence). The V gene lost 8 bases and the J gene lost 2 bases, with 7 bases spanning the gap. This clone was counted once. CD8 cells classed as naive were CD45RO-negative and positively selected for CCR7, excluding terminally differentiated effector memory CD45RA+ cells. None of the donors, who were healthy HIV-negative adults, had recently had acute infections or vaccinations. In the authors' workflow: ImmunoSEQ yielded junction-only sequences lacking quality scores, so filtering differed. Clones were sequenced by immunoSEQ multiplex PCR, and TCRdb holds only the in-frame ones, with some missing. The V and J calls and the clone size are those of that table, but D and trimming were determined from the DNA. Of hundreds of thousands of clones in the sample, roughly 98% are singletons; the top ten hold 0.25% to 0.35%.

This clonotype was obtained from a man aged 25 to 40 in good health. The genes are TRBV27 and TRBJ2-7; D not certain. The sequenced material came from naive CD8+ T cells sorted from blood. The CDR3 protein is CASAGPYEQYF. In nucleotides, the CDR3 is TGTGCCAGCGCCGGCCCCTACGAGCAGTACTTC.